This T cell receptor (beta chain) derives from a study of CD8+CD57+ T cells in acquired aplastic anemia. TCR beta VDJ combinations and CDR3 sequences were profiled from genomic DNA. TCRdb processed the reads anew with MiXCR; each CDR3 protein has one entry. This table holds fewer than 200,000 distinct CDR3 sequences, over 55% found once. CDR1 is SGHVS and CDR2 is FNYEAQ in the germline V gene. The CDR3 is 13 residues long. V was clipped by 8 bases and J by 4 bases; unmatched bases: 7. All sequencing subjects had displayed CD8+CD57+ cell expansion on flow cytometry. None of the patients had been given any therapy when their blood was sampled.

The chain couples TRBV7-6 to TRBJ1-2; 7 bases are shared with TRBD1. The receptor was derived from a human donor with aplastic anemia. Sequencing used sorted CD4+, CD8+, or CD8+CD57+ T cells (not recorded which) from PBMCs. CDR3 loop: CASGLDRVYGYTF. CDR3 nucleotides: TGTGCCAGCGGCCTCGACAGGGTCTATGGCTACACCTTC.